The present T cell receptor beta chain was sequenced within a study of CD4 T cells in relation to SARS-CoV-2 and coronaviruses. Before the COVID-19 pandemic, during about 2010-2018, CD4+ T cells were taken from unexposed donors. After approximately 10 days of culture, CD4+ T cells were isolated. Testing used SARS-CoV-2 S/N and four cold-coronavirus spikes on unexposed-donor CD4+ T cells, cells permitting. Profiled with immunoSEQ multiplex PCR; TCRdb holds only in-frame clones, not every one. The repertoire holds tens of thousands of clones, 75% to 85% seen once, with more than 11% in the top ten. With respect to this clone: What it binds is not known.

Sequences were obtained from CD4+ T cells from PBMCs, cultured in vitro. The sequence was collected from a human donor in good health.

In DNA form, the CDR3 reads TGTGCCAGCAGTGACAAGGAGACCCAGTACTTC. It specifies CASSDKETQYF. J is TRBJ2-5 and V is TRBV25-1; no clear D. CDR3 length: 11 amino acids. The germline V and J ends were trimmed by 3 bases and 5 bases, with 4 bases remaining between them. Germline V gene data show CDR1 as MGHDK and CDR2 as SYGVNS.